These T cell receptor beta chains were read from a single sample in a study of OX40 agonist ivuxolimab in advanced cancers. Libraries were prepared by immunoSEQ multiplex PCR; TCRdb keeps only in-frame clonotypes and omits some of them. The sample yields roughly 65,000 clones, roughly 84% seen once. Sequenced material: CD4+ or CD8+ T cells sorted from blood, taken in a trial of the OX40 agonist ivuxolimab. These TCRs come from an adult with an advanced solid tumor such as melanoma, head and neck, liver or kidney cancer. The CDR3 runs from the conserved cysteine through the conserved F or W. A D gene is named only where the DNA matches it firmly. Size is omitted from some rows. Given values are once, few, many or a class for expanded clones.

clone size,V gene,D gene,J gene,CDR3 protein,CDR3 DNA
-,TRBV5-4,-,TRBJ1-2,CASSSGDNYGYTF,TGTGCCAGTTCCAGTGGGGACAACTATGGCTACACCTTC
-,TRBV6-1,-,TRBJ2-7,CASSALDTYEQYF,TGTGCCAGCAGTGCCCTGGATACCTACGAGCAGTACTTC
-,TRBV30,-,TRBJ1-5,CAWRDTGGYQPQHF,TGTGCCTGGAGAGACACGGGGGGATATCAGCCCCAGCATTTT
-,TRBV4-1,TRBD1,TRBJ2-7,CASSLVATRDRGYEQYF,TGCGCCAGCAGCCTCGTTGCCACCCGGGACAGGGGCTACGAGCAGTACTTC
-,TRBV2,-,TRBJ2-7,CASRQAYEQYF,TGTGCCAGCAGACAAGCCTACGAGCAGTACTTC
-,TRBV25-1,-,TRBJ1-6,CASSEYQGGTGNSPLHF,TGTGCCAGCAGTGAATATCAAGGGGGGACCGGGAATTCACCCCTCCACTTT
-,TRBV5-4,TRBD1,TRBJ1-4,CASSSGQGDEKLFF,TGTGCCAGCAGCTCGGGACAGGGGGACGAAAAACTGTTTTTT
-,TRBV10-3,-,TRBJ1-3,CAIRGTSGNTIYF,TGTGCCATCAGGGGGACGAGCGGAAACACCATATATTTT
-,TRBV25-1,-,TRBJ1-4,CASSDPGGQSYEKLFF,TGTGCCAGCAGTGATCCGGGGGGGCAGAGTTACGAAAAACTGTTTTTT
-,TRBV7-2,-,TRBJ1-1,CASSLAPGGNTEAFF,TGTGCCAGCAGCTTAGCCCCGGGGGGGAACACTGAAGCTTTCTTT
-,TRBV7-8,TRBD1,TRBJ1-5,CASSQRQGAGNQPQHF,TGTGCCAGCAGCCAGCGACAGGGGGCGGGCAATCAGCCCCAGCATTTT
-,TRBV2,TRBD2,TRBJ2-1,CASSEFGGGNYNEQFF,TGTGCCAGCAGTGAATTTGGCGGGGGGAACTACAATGAGCAGTTCTTC
-,TRBV7-2,-,TRBJ1-4,CASSLAMGHREKLFF,TGTGCCAGCAGCTTAGCCATGGGACATCGAGAAAAACTGTTTTTT
once,TRBV25-1,-,TRBJ1-1,CASSAITGNTEAFF,TGTGCCAGCAGTGCTATAACAGGGAACACTGAAGCTTTCTTT
-,TRBV5-6,-,TRBJ1-4,CASSLAGRANEKLFF,TGTGCCAGCAGCTTGGCCGGGCGGGCTAATGAAAAACTGTTTTTT
-,TRBV25-1,TRBD2,TRBJ2-1,CASSEYLAGGRNEQFF,TGTGCCAGCAGTGAATACTTAGCGGGGGGCCGGAATGAGCAGTTCTTC
-,TRBV7-3,-,TRBJ1-1,CASSLTGLMNTEAFF,TGTGCCAGCAGCTTAACGGGGCTAATGAACACTGAAGCTTTCTTT
-,TRBV19,-,TRBJ1-3,CASTAGSITGNTIYF,TGTGCCAGTACCGCGGGGTCGATTACTGGAAACACCATATATTTT
-,TRBV7-6,-,TRBJ2-2,CASSVFDTGELFF,TGTGCCAGCAGCGTGTTTGACACCGGGGAGCTGTTTTTT
-,TRBV13,TRBD2,TRBJ2-3,CASSLPGGGTDTQYF,TGTGCCAGCAGCTTACCTGGGGGGGGCACAGATACGCAGTATTTT
once,TRBV5-1,-,TRBJ2-4,CASSLARGAGIQYF,TGCGCCAGCAGCTTGGCACGGGGCGCGGGCATTCAGTACTTC
once,TRBV5-8,-,TRBJ2-1,CASSLGTVYNEQFF,TGTGCCAGCAGCTTGGGGACAGTATACAATGAGCAGTTCTTC
-,TRBV5-1,TRBD1,TRBJ1-2,CASSLDPDRVYGYTF,TGCGCCAGCAGCTTGGACCCGGACAGGGTTTATGGCTACACCTTC
-,TRBV6-1,-,TRBJ2-7,CASLSYEQYF,TGTGCCAGCCTCTCCTACGAGCAGTACTTC
once,TRBV6-1,-,TRBJ1-3,CASHVGDSGNTIYF,TGTGCCAGCCATGTAGGGGACTCTGGAAACACCATATATTTT
-,TRBV9,-,TRBJ1-5,CASSVTPGLNQPQHF,TGTGCCAGCAGCGTAACTCCAGGCCTTAATCAGCCCCAGCATTTT
-,TRBV6-5,-,TRBJ1-1,CASSYSNANTEAFF,TGTGCCAGCAGTTACTCGAACGCCAACACTGAAGCTTTCTTT
-,TRBV18,-,TRBJ1-3,CASSPAVGNTIYF,TGTGCCAGCTCACCAGCAGTCGGAAACACCATATATTTT
-,TRBV15,-,TRBJ2-3,CATSGGHHLTDTQYF,TGTGCCACCAGCGGGGGCCATCACCTCACAGATACGCAGTATTTT
-,TRBV11-2,-,TRBJ1-3,CASSLVSSNTIYF,TGTGCCAGCAGCTTAGTTTCCTCCAACACCATATATTTT
-,TRBV9,-,TRBJ2-2,CASSVLGELFF,TGTGCCAGCAGCGTCCTCGGGGAGCTGTTTTTT
-,TRBV5-4,-,TRBJ2-2,CASSWDFTGELFF,TGTGCCAGCAGCTGGGACTTTACCGGGGAGCTGTTTTTT
-,TRBV6-5,TRBD1,TRBJ1-2,CASSPQGPYGYTF,TGTGCCAGCAGCCCACAGGGGCCCTATGGCTACACCTTC
-,TRBV7-9,-,TRBJ1-2,CASSSPTTNYGYTF,TGTGCCAGCAGCTCCCCCACGACTAACTATGGCTACACCTTC
-,TRBV28,-,TRBJ2-3,CASTFQGRGDTQYF,TGTGCCAGCACTTTCCAGGGGAGGGGAGATACGCAGTATTTT
few,TRBV15,-,TRBJ1-5,CATSRGQVSNQPQHF,TGTGCCACCAGCAGAGGACAGGTTAGCAATCAGCCCCAGCATTTT
-,TRBV10-3,-,TRBJ1-1,CVTFGQLNTEAFF,TGTGTCACCTTTGGACAGCTGAACACTGAAGCTTTCTTT
-,TRBV9,-,TRBJ1-1,CASSVVGVQDTEAFF,TGTGCCAGCAGCGTAGTAGGGGTTCAGGACACTGAAGCTTTCTTT
-,TRBV5-1,-,TRBJ1-2,CASSEPQLYGYTF,TGCGCCAGCAGCGAGCCTCAACTTTATGGCTACACCTTC
-,TRBV29-1,TRBD1,TRBJ2-4,CSVSRDRGRVAKNIQYF,TGCAGCGTTAGCCGGGACAGGGGGCGCGTCGCCAAAAACATTCAGTACTTC
once,TRBV4-2,-,TRBJ1-1,CASSPSEGNTEAFF,TGTGCCAGCAGCCCGAGCGAGGGGAACACTGAAGCTTTCTTT
-,TRBV29-1,-,TRBJ2-2,CSVLAAGELFF,TGCAGCGTCCTCGCCGCCGGGGAGCTGTTTTTT
-,TRBV10-1,TRBD1,TRBJ2-4,CASSTGQGAGNIQYF,TGCGCCAGCAGTACGGGACAGGGGGCTGGGAACATTCAGTACTTC
-,TRBV6-6,TRBD1,TRBJ2-7,CASSYPGQGYEQYF,TGTGCCAGCAGTTACCCGGGACAGGGCTACGAGCAGTACTTC
-,TRBV10-2,-,TRBJ2-5,CAAGTFQETQYF,TGCGCCGCAGGGACTTTTCAAGAGACCCAGTACTTC
-,TRBV5-6,-,TRBJ2-7,CASSLWANEQYF,TGTGCCAGCAGCTTGTGGGCCAACGAGCAGTACTTC
once,TRBV9,-,TRBJ1-6,CASSVGGRISDSPLHF,TGTGCCAGCAGCGTAGGGGGAAGAATTAGTGATTCACCCCTCCACTTT
-,TRBV7-2,-,TRBJ2-3,CASSRAGTQYF,TGTGCCAGCAGCCGCGCCGGAACGCAGTATTTT
-,TRBV27,-,TRBJ1-1,CASSSQGRTEAFF,TGTGCCAGCAGTTCCCAGGGGCGTACTGAAGCTTTCTTT
-,TRBV5-4,-,TRBJ2-2,CASSSPGGELFF,TGTGCCAGCAGCTCGCCCGGCGGGGAGCTGTTTTTT